The entry below describes one T cell receptor (beta chain). No antigen is known for it. Base qualities are not at hand, and no much larger clone is one base apart. The sample is drawn from a study of early T cells in non-severe SARS-CoV-2 infection (dated by TCRdb to about 2021). Some background on the complete study: Bulk RNA from unsorted whole blood was used for TCR sequencing, so alpha and beta chains could not be paired.

Library preparation employed 5' RACE. The instrument was a NextSeq 500. To correct for sequencing error and PCR bias, the TCR library protocol tagged individual cDNA molecules with unique molecular identifiers. Both TCR alpha and beta chains were sequenced, and tight co-correlation was observed between alpha and beta sequence abundances in each sample. The paper's processing steps were these. V gene, J gene and CDR3 annotation of TCR sequences was performed with Decombinator V4. TCRs were defined as expanded if a significant change between any two time points was detected under a Poisson model with p below 0.0001. TCR abundances were normalised to the total number of TCRs sequenced in each sample and reported as counts per million. TRAV1-2 paired with TRAJ12, TRAJ20 or TRAJ33 defined MAIT TCRs, while TRAV10 paired with TRAJ18 defined iNKT TCRs. VDJdb, accessed 1 November 2021, was searched for CMV, EBV and SARS-CoV-2 annotated TCRs, with TCRs annotated for multiple antigens excluded. Clones were called with MiXCR by TCRdb after fastp trimmed the public reads at Q25, and only in-frame beta chains were retained. Every distinct CDR3 protein forms one entry, paired with its most common genes and DNA. The V and J calls were determined by TCRdb, not by the authors. This sample is represented by about 64,000 distinct CDR3 sequences; roughly 13% of them were singletons. Approximately 1.4% of the sample lies in the top ten.

This was a case-control study nested in a cohort of healthcare workers in London, UK, who had nasopharyngeal swab PCR tests and blood samples taken every week. Healthcare workers were enrolled in the week of the UK lockdown, from 23 to 31 March 2020, and were followed every week for up to roughly 16 weeks. Germline trimming amounts to 4 bases on V and 4 bases on J, with 6 as the count of junction bases outside the gene matches. CDR1 and CDR2, per the germline V gene, are SGHVS and FQNEAQ. The CDR3, cysteine through phenylalanine, is 14 amino acids long. The kept DNA is CDR3 alone, 42 bases in frame from the first base. What the work shows at the level of the full study, not this receptor alone: VDJdb matching was skewed toward anti-spike CD8 responses and likely underestimated virus-specific expansions, missing private and CD4 specificities.

Sequenced material: whole blood, taken at baseline. The TCR sequence derives from an adult who was a healthcare worker with PCR-confirmed SARS-CoV-2 infection or an uninfected control (not recorded which). In this chain, TRBV7-8 is recombined with TRBJ1-2, with 7 bases in between that match TRBD1. The DNA sequence follows: TGTGCCAGCAGCTCCTTGGCAGGGGGCTATGGCTACACCTTC. This translates into CASSSLAGGYGYTF.